A selection of T cell receptor beta chains follows, all from one sample in a study of spatial heterogeneity in lung cancer. TCRdb independently ran MiXCR on the 5' RACE reads; one entry per CDR3 protein. The top ten hold 4.6% of the sample, which has 82,000 or so distinct CDR3 sequences, roughly 13% seen once. Material: PBMCs, obtained at surgery. These receptors all stem from a male donor with early-stage non-small cell lung cancer. Both conserved end residues are part of each CDR3. Fields, in order: V gene, clone size, D gene, J gene, CDR3 DNA, CDR3 protein. A D gene is named only where the DNA matches it firmly. Expanded clones are given a class, and other clones once, few, many or no size at all.

TRBV7-2,.,.,TRBJ1-1,TGTGCCAGCAGCTTAGGTGCAGGCCCCAGGGAAGCTTTCTTT,CASSLGAGPREAFF
TRBV24-1,.,.,TRBJ1-2,TGTGCCACCAGTACAGAGAACTATGGCTACACCTTC,CATSTENYGYTF
TRBV29-1,.,.,TRBJ1-1,TGCAGCGTCTCGACAGTGAACACTGAAGCTTTCTTT,CSVSTVNTEAFF
TRBV27,many,.,TRBJ1-1,TGTGCCAGCAGTTTATATGACAGGCGGAACACTGAAGCTTTCTTT,CASSLYDRRNTEAFF
TRBV29-1,few,TRBD1,TRBJ1-1,TGCAGCGTTCGACGGGCAGGGGGGAACACTGAAGCTTTCTTT,CSVRRAGGNTEAFF
TRBV7-9,few,TRBD1,TRBJ2-5,TGTGCCAGCAGCTTGGGACAGCGCCAAGAGACCCAGTACTTC,CASSLGQRQETQYF
TRBV29-1,.,.,TRBJ2-7,TGCAGCGCTGCACTAGGAGGGGAGCAGTACTTC,CSAALGGEQYF
TRBV10-3,.,.,TRBJ2-2,TGTGCCATCAGTCCGGACCTCAGAAACACCGGGGAGCTGTTTTTT,CAISPDLRNTGELFF
TRBV11-2,many,.,TRBJ2-2,TGTGCCAGCAGCTTAGAGGGAGGACAGAATAACACTTTCGCGAACACCGGGGAGCTGTTTTTT,CASSLEGGQNNTFANTGELFF
TRBV29-1,.,.,TRBJ1-3,TGCAGCGTTGCAGTCAACGATAGAGGAAACACCATATATTTT,CSVAVNDRGNTIYF
TRBV24-1,few,.,TRBJ2-2,TGTGCCACCAGTGATCGGGACGGTAACACCGGGGAGCTGTTTTTT,CATSDRDGNTGELFF
TRBV10-2,few,.,TRBJ2-1,TGCGCCAGCAGTGACAGACCTACTACCAATGAGCAGTTCTTC,CASSDRPTTNEQFF
TRBV13,few,TRBD2,TRBJ2-3,TGTGCCAGCAGCTTCAGGCGGGAGGGGACAGATACGCAGTATTTT,CASSFRREGTDTQYF
TRBV7-9,few,.,TRBJ2-7,TGTGCCAGCAGCTTAGTCGCAGGGTCCTACGAGCAGTACTTC,CASSLVAGSYEQYF
TRBV21-1,.,.,TRBJ2-5,TGTGCCAGCAGCGACTTGGTCCGCCAAATGGGCCAGTACTTC,CASSDLVRQMGQYF
TRBV29-1,many,.,TRBJ2-5,TGCAGCGCTAGTGACAGTAATCAAGAGACCCAGTACTTC,CSASDSNQETQYF
TRBV29-1,few,.,TRBJ2-7,TGCAGCGTACTTGTAGGGGGAGGAGGGTCCGAGCAGTACTTC,CSVLVGGGGSEQYF
TRBV7-9,many,.,TRBJ1-5,TGTGCCAGCAGCTTAGGACAGTCCAATCAGCCCCAGCATTTT,CASSLGQSNQPQHF
TRBV20-1,many,.,TRBJ1-1,TGCAGTGTTTCAGCAGGGAGCAACACTGAAGCTTTCTTT,CSVSAGSNTEAFF
TRBV12-3/TRBV12-4,few,.,TRBJ2-7,TGTGCCAGCAGTCCCCATCTCAGGAGCTCCTACGAGCAGTACTTC,CASSPHLRSSYEQYF
TRBV2,.,TRBD2,TRBJ2-1,TGTGCCAGCAGTGAAGGGCTAGCGGAGTACAATGAGCAGTTCTTC,CASSEGLAEYNEQFF
TRBV24-1,.,.,TRBJ2-3,TGTGCCACCAGTTCCCGGATTAGCACAGATACGCAGTATTTT,CATSSRISTDTQYF
TRBV5-1,few,TRBD1,TRBJ1-1,TGCGCCAGCAGCCCATTGACAGGGGAGAACACTGAAGCTTTCTTT,CASSPLTGENTEAFF
TRBV7-9,.,.,TRBJ2-3,TGTGCCAGCAGCTTCCATCCTAGAGACACAGATACGCAGTATTTT,CASSFHPRDTDTQYF
TRBV12-5,few,.,TRBJ2-2,TGTGCTAGTGGTTTGGTACTCCCGCGGCGGACCGGGGAGCTGTTTTTT,CASGLVLPRRTGELFF
TRBV7-3,few,.,TRBJ2-3,TGTGCCAGCAGCCTGGAGGTTGGGGCAGATACGCAGTATTTT,CASSLEVGADTQYF
TRBV5-6,few,.,TRBJ1-5,TGTGCCAGCAGCTCAAGGGTCGCGGGGGGCCAGCCCCAGCATTTT,CASSSRVAGGQPQHF
TRBV9,.,.,TRBJ1-1,TGTGCCAGCAGCGCCCCGGGGGGAGCGGGAGCTTTCTTT,CASSAPGGAGAFF
TRBV20-1,.,TRBD2,TRBJ2-3,TGCAGTGCTTGGGGCCCGACAGCGGGAGTGGCAGATACGCAGTATTTT,CSAWGPTAGVADTQYF
TRBV28,.,.,TRBJ2-2,TGTGCCAGCGGTTCGGGAAGGGACACCGGGGAGCTGTTTTTT,CASGSGRDTGELFF
TRBV24-1,.,.,TRBJ2-3,TGTGCCACCAGTAGGGACACCGGCACAGATACGCAGTATTTT,CATSRDTGTDTQYF
TRBV3-1,few,TRBD2,TRBJ2-3,TGTGCCAGCAGCCTAGCGGGAGGCCCCAGAGATACGCAGTATTTT,CASSLAGGPRDTQYF
TRBV2,.,TRBD2,TRBJ2-3,TGTGCCAGCAGTGGGAGGACTAGCGGGAGTGGTCTTACGCAGTATTTT,CASSGRTSGSGLTQYF
TRBV20-1,many,TRBD1,TRBJ1-2,TGCAGTGCTAGAGATCTGCGGACAGGGGAGTACTATGGCTACACCTTC,CSARDLRTGEYYGYTF
TRBV5-8,many,TRBD1,TRBJ1-1,TGTGCCAGCAGCACCGGACAGGGGGGAACTGAAGCTTTCTTT,CASSTGQGGTEAFF
TRBV7-9,.,.,TRBJ2-7,TGTGCCAGCAGCTTAGGAATTGGGGGGCCCTACGAGCAGTACTTC,CASSLGIGGPYEQYF
TRBV6-5,few,TRBD2,TRBJ2-5,TGTGCCAGCAGCAATAGCGGGGGGGCCGAAGAGACCCAGTACTTC,CASSNSGGAEETQYF
TRBV2,few,.,TRBJ1-1,TGTGCCAGCAGTTGGAGGGGAGCTGAAGCTTTCTTT,CASSWRGAEAFF
TRBV12-3/TRBV12-4,few,.,TRBJ2-6,TGTGCCACCCAGATTCTTCGAGGAGCCGGGGCCAACGTCCTGACTTTC,CATQILRGAGANVLTF
TRBV5-1,.,.,TRBJ2-1,TGCGCCAGCAGCTTTGGCCCCGGGGGTGGTGAGCAGTTCTTC,CASSFGPGGGEQFF
TRBV7-2,.,TRBD2,TRBJ2-5,TGTGCCAGCAGCTTCGGACTAGCGGCCCTAGGGGAGACCCAGTACTTC,CASSFGLAALGETQYF
TRBV12-3/TRBV12-4,.,.,TRBJ2-1,TGTGCCAGCAGTTTCGGGACTCCGGGGCATGAGCAGTTCTTC,CASSFGTPGHEQFF
TRBV6-6,.,.,TRBJ2-3,TGTGCCAGCAGAGAGGACCCTGGCACAGATACGCAGTATTTT,CASREDPGTDTQYF
TRBV4-1,.,TRBD2,TRBJ2-1,TGCGCCAGCAGCCAAACTAGCGGGAGGGCCGGTGAGCAGTTCTTC,CASSQTSGRAGEQFF
TRBV19,few,.,TRBJ1-1,TGTGCCAGTACCCACAGGGAGGCCATGGACACTGAAGCTTTCTTT,CASTHREAMDTEAFF
TRBV6-2/TRBV6-3,.,.,TRBJ1-6,TGTGCCAGCAGTCAACGGGTGACTTCACCCCTCCACTTT,CASSQRVTSPLHF